The entry that follows covers one T cell receptor (beta chain) sequence. The trim removed 4 bases at V and 4 bases at J, leaving 7 bases unmatched. CDR3 size: 15 residues. Germline V gives CDR1 SEHNR, CDR2 FQNEAQ (reference sequence). The entry originates in a study of OX40 agonist ivuxolimab in advanced cancers. Assay: immunoSEQ multiplex PCR; the TCRdb copy retains only in-frame clones and omits some. This table holds about 82,000 clones, roughly 86% found once. V and J are TRBV7-9 and TRBJ1-1, with 9 bases fitting TRBD1. Material: CD4+ or CD8+ T cells sorted from blood, obtained in a trial of the OX40 agonist ivuxolimab. This clonotype originated in an adult with an advanced solid tumor such as melanoma, head and neck, liver or kidney cancer. In nucleotides, the CDR3 is TGTGCCAGCAGCTCCTGGACAGGGGCGGGCACTGAAGCTTTCTTT. This encodes CASSSWTGAGTEAFF.